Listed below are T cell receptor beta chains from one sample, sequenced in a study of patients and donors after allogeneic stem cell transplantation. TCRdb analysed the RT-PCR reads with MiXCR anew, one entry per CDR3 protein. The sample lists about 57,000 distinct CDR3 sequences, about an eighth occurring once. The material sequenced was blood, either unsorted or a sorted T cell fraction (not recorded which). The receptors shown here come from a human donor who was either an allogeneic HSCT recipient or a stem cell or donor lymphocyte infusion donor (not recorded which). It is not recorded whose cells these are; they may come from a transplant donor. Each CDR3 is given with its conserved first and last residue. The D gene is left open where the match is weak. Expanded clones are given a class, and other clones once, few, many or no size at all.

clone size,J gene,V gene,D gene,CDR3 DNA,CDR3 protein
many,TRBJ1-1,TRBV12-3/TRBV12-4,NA,TGTGCCAGCCTCGCGGGGGTGAACACTGAAGCTTTCTTT,CASLAGVNTEAFF
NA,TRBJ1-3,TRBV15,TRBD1,TGTGCCACCAGCAGAGTAAAATTATCAGGGGGCAGCTCTGGAAACACCATATATTTT,CATSRVKLSGGSSGNTIYF
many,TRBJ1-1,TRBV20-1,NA,TGCAGTGCTAGAGGGGGGGCATCTGAAGCTTTCTTT,CSARGGASEAFF
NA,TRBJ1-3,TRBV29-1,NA,TGCAGCGTTGGGGGGTTAGGAAACACCATATATTTT,CSVGGLGNTIYF
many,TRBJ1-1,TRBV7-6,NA,TGTGCCAGCAGCTACGCGACAGGACCCAACACTGAAGCTTTCTTT,CASSYATGPNTEAFF
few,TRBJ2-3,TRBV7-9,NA,TGTGCCAGTAGCGGAGAACTGAGCACAGATACGCAGTATTTT,CASSGELSTDTQYF
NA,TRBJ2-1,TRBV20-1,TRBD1,TGCAGTGCTAGATATCTCGGGACAGTTGATTACAATGAGCAGTTCTTC,CSARYLGTVDYNEQFF
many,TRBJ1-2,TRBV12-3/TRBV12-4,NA,TGTGCCAGCAGTTACGCCCGTGGGAGTCGCACCTTC,CASSYARGSRTF
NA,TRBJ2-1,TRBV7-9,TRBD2,TGTGCCAGCAGCTTAGTACTAGCGGGGTACAATGAGCAGTTCTTC,CASSLVLAGYNEQFF
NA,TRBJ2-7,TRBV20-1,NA,TGCAGTGCTAGAGATAGGGCGGGATCCTTCTACGAGCAGTACTTC,CSARDRAGSFYEQYF
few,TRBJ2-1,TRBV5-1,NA,TGCGCCAGCAGCACCTTTAACGCCGTTGGGGGCCGGAGGAATGAGCAGTTCTTC,CASSTFNAVGGRRNEQFF
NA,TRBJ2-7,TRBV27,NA,TGTGCCAGCAGTTTAAGTCCCTCCTACGAGCAGTACTTC,CASSLSPSYEQYF
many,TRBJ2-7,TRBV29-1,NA,TGCAGCGTTGAAGATCCTCCCTACGAGCAGTACTTC,CSVEDPPYEQYF
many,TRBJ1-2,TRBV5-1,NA,TGCGCCAGCAGCTTGGAGCACGGTTCATATGGCTACACCTTC,CASSLEHGSYGYTF
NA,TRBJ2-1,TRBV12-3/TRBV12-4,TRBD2,TGTGCCAGCAGTACCGGACTAGTATCCGCTTTCTTC,CASSTGLVSAFF
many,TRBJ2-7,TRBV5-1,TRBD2,TGCGCCAGCAGCTCCGGTAGCGGGATCTCCTACGAGCAGTACTTC,CASSSGSGISYEQYF
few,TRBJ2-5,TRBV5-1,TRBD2,TGCGCCAGCAGCTTACAGGGGAAGACTAGCGGCCCGGGGGGAGAGACCCAGTACTTC,CASSLQGKTSGPGGETQYF
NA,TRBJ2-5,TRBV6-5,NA,TGTGCCAGCAGTTACGTGTCAGACCCCGTGATGGAGACCCAGTACTTC,CASSYVSDPVMETQYF
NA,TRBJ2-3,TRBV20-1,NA,TGCAGTGCTAGAGAGGACTCGGGACCGGGGACAGATACGCAGTATTTT,CSAREDSGPGTDTQYF
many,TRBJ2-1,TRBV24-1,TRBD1,TGTGCCACCTCCGGGACAGGGGCATACAATGAGCAGTTCTTC,CATSGTGAYNEQFF
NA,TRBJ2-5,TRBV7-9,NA,TGTGCCAGCAGCCCCCCCAAGAGAATGGAGACCCAGTACTTC,CASSPPKRMETQYF
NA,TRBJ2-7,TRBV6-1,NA,TGTGCCAGCAGTGACCGGGGATTAACCTACGAGCAGTACTTC,CASSDRGLTYEQYF
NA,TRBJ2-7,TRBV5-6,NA,TGTGCCAGCAGCTGGGGGGAGTTCTACGAGCAGTACTTC,CASSWGEFYEQYF
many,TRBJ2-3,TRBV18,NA,TGTGCCAGCTCACCGGGACTCGGACTCACAGATACGCAGTATTTT,CASSPGLGLTDTQYF
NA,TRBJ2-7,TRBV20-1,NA,TGCAGTGCTATTAAGGGTGATGGGACCTACGAGCAGTACTTC,CSAIKGDGTYEQYF
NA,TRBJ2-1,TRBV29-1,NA,TGCAGCGTTGAGCGGCAAACAGATGAGCAGTTCTTC,CSVERQTDEQFF
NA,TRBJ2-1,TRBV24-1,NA,TGTGCCACCAGTGAACCCCGGGAGCCCAATGAGCAGTTCTTC,CATSEPREPNEQFF
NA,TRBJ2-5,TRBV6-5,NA,TGTGCCAGCAGTTACCTGGGCAAGCCAGAGACCCAGTACTTC,CASSYLGKPETQYF
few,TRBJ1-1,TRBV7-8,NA,TGTGCCAGCAGCTTAGGAATTTTTGGCATCGGCGAGGCTGAAGCTTTCTTT,CASSLGIFGIGEAEAFF
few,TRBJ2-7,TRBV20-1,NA,TGCAGTGCTAGAGAACAGGGATCCTACGAGCAGTACTTC,CSAREQGSYEQYF
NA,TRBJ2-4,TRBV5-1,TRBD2,TGCGCCAGCAGAGGGACTAGGAACATTCAGTACTTC,CASRGTRNIQYF
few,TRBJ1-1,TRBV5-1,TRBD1,TGCGCCAGCAGCTCCTTCCCGGGACAGGGAAACACTGAAGCTTTCTTT,CASSSFPGQGNTEAFF
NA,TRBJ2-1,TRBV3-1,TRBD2,TGTGCCAGCAGCCGGTCCTCTAGCGGGAGATTCAATGAGCAGTTCTTC,CASSRSSSGRFNEQFF
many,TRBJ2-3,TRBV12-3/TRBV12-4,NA,TGTGCCAGCAGCCGATACGGGACTTTCTGGGGCACAGATACGCAGTATTTT,CASSRYGTFWGTDTQYF
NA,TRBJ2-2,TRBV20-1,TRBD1,TGCAGTGCTGGAGGACAGGGGAACACCGGGGAGCTGTTTTTT,CSAGGQGNTGELFF
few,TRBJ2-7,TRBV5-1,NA,TGCGCCAGCAGCTTGGCCACAGACACCTACGAGCAGTACTTC,CASSLATDTYEQYF
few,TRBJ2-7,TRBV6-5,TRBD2,TGTGCCAGCAGTTACTCGGCGGGAGGGCCCGTCGAGCAGTACTTC,CASSYSAGGPVEQYF
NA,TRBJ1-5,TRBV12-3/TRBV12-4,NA,TGTGCCAGCAGTTTGATGGACAGCAATCAGCCCCAGCATTTT,CASSLMDSNQPQHF
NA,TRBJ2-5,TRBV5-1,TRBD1,TGCGCCAGCAGCTCCGGAAGGGGACAGGGGGACGAGACCCAGTACTTC,CASSSGRGQGDETQYF
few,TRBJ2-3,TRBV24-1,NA,TGTGCCACCAGTGATCCCCGGGGGTCAGATACGCAGTATTTT,CATSDPRGSDTQYF
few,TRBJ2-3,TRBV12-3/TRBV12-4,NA,TGTGCCAGCAGTTTAGTAGGAGGCGGGGATACGCAGTATTTT,CASSLVGGGDTQYF
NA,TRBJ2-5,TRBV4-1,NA,TGCGCCAGCAGCCCCATCAACCTTCTAGCTTACGAGACCCAGTACTTC,CASSPINLLAYETQYF
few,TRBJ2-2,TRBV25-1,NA,TGTGCCAGCAGTGAATACCCAGGGGACGGCACCGGGGAGCTGTTTTTT,CASSEYPGDGTGELFF
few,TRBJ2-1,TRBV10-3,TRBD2,TGTGCCATCAGTGAGTCGACTAGCGGGCCAAAGAATGAGCAGTTCTTC,CAISESTSGPKNEQFF
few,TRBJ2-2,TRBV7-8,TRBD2,TGTGCCAAGGCGGGAGGGCCAACCGGGGAGCTGTTTTTT,CAKAGGPTGELFF